This T cell receptor (beta chain) was sequenced for a study of monozygotic twins with inflammatory bowel disease. CDR1 is DFQATT, CDR2 SNEGSKA, per germline (reference sequence). The CDR3 length is 16 residues. TCRdb re-analyzed the 5' RACE reads; it lists each CDR3 protein once, without DNA. The sample totals approximately 400,000 distinct CDR3 sequences. The source is a human donor with ulcerative colitis or Crohn's disease, or a healthy co-twin of an affected twin (not recorded which). The sample taken for sequencing was blood. The gene calls are TRBV20-1 and TRBJ2-1; TCRdb indicates TRBD1, and absent DNA this call remains unverified. Here the CDR3 reads CSARSFGQGAANEQFF.